This paragraph covers one TCR beta chain sequence. The sample originates from a study of blood T cell repertoires in COVID-19. Across the whole study: Samples taken during acute and convalescent COVID-19 were collected in the United States, Italy and Spain.

TCRdb keeps only in-frame clones here, not all; method: immunoSEQ multiplex PCR. The repertoire has about 64,000 clones, around nine tenths of them found once; the top ten carry over 9.5%. Allocation to cohorts depended on clinical history reported by the participants. The CDR3 contains 19 residues. V lost 0 bases and J lost 2; bases outside the gene matches: 9. The germline CDR1 and CDR2 sequences are SGHDT and YYEEEE. The rearrangement links TRBV5-6 to TRBJ2-6; 9 nucleotides match TRBD2. The TCR was taken from a woman between 40 and 55 years old who had recovered from COVID-19. Sequences were obtained from PBMCs or T cells enriched from blood (not recorded which). In DNA form, the CDR3 reads TGTGCCAGCAGCTTGGTAGCGGGGGCGGTTGGGCCTGGGGCCAACGTCCTGACTTTC. Translating gives CASSLVAGAVGPGANVLTF. Complete variable domain (other parts from reference TRBV5-6 and TRBJ2-6): DAGVTQSPTHLIKTRGQQVTLRCSPKSGHDTVSWYQQALGQGPQFIFQYYEEEERQRGNFPDRFSGHQFPNYSSELNVNALLLGDSALYLCASSLVAGAVGPGANVLTFGAGSRLTVL.